A selection of T cell receptor beta chains follows, all from one sample in a study of cytomegalovirus exposure and HLA in healthy donors. Profiled with immunoSEQ multiplex PCR; TCRdb holds only in-frame clones, not every one. In the table there are approximately 160,000 clones, 75% to 90% of which are singletons. The sequencing input was PBMCs. The receptors were gathered from a human donor in good health. CDR3s include the opening cysteine and the closing phenylalanine or tryptophan. D genes are given only for firm matches. Size tells how often a clone was seen (once, few, many) or the class of an expanded clone, and some rows leave it out.

>TRBV4-3|NA|TRBJ2-1|NA
CASSQDGGGANEQFF
TGCGCCAGCAGCCAAGATGGAGGGGGGGCCAATGAGCAGTTCTTC
>TRBV7-4|TRBD2|TRBJ2-7|NA
CASSWTGRGDYQLYEQYF
TGTGCCAGCAGTTGGACTGGGCGGGGGGACTATCAACTCTACGAGCAGTACTTC
>TRBV5-4|NA|TRBJ2-1|NA
CASSLDGASLYNEQFF
TGTGCCAGCAGCTTGGATGGGGCCTCCCTCTACAATGAGCAGTTCTTC
>TRBV6-5|NA|TRBJ2-1|NA
CASSYRQVYNEQFF
TGTGCCAGCAGTTACCGGCAGGTATACAATGAGCAGTTCTTC
>TRBV5-1|TRBD1|TRBJ1-1|NA
CASSFATGRTEAFF
TGCGCCAGCAGCTTCGCGACAGGGAGGACTGAAGCTTTCTTT
>TRBV2|TRBD1|TRBJ1-2|NA
CASSVPDRIYGYTF
TGTGCCAGCAGTGTTCCGGACAGGATCTATGGCTACACCTTC
>TRBV5-4|TRBD2|TRBJ2-7|NA
CASSSTSGGVLYEQYF
TGTGCCAGCAGCAGTACTAGCGGGGGTGTCCTCTACGAGCAGTACTTC
>TRBV6-6|TRBD1|TRBJ1-6|NA
CASSYAGQFNSPLHF
TGTGCCAGCAGTTACGCGGGACAGTTTAATTCACCCCTCCACTTT
>TRBV11-3|TRBD1|TRBJ2-5|NA
CASSPDRGETQYF
TGTGCCAGCAGCCCGGACAGGGGAGAGACCCAGTACTTC
>TRBV21-1|NA|TRBJ2-7|NA
CASSNRGFYEQYF
TGTGCCAGCAGCAACCGGGGGTTCTACGAGCAGTACTTC
>TRBV5-1|NA|TRBJ1-1|NA
CASSGQGKDTEAFF
TGCGCCAGCAGCGGGCAGGGGAAGGACACTGAAGCTTTCTTT
>TRBV18|NA|TRBJ1-1|once
CASSPQGEAFF
TGTGCCAGCTCACCCCAGGGAGAAGCTTTCTTT
>TRBV7-9|NA|TRBJ1-3|NA
CASSSGQSTSGNTIYF
TGTGCCAGCAGCTCTGGACAGAGCACCTCTGGAAACACCATATATTTT
>TRBV10-3|NA|TRBJ1-2|NA
CAISETGDGYTF
TGTGCCATCAGTGAGACCGGGGATGGCTACACCTTC
>TRBV9|NA|TRBJ2-2|NA
CASSVGRGSNTGELFF
TGTGCCAGCAGCGTAGGTCGGGGATCGAACACCGGGGAGCTGTTTTTT
>TRBV29-1|NA|TRBJ1-2|NA
CGLKSVYGYTF
TGCGGACTGAAATCCGTCTATGGCTACACCTTC
>TRBV10-3|TRBD1|TRBJ1-5|NA
CAISDPGQGGQRPQHF
TGTGCCATCAGTGACCCGGGACAGGGGGGGCAGAGGCCCCAGCATTTT
>TRBV7-7|NA|TRBJ1-3|NA
CASSLDTGAGNTIYF
TGTGCCAGCAGCTTAGATACAGGCGCTGGAAACACCATATATTTT
>TRBV7-8|NA|TRBJ2-5|NA
CASSLWYRETQYF
TGTGCCAGCAGCTTATGGTACAGAGAGACCCAGTACTTC
>TRBV19|NA|TRBJ1-5|NA
CASTRDNSNQPQHF
TGTGCCAGTACCAGGGACAATAGCAATCAGCCCCAGCATTTT
>TRBV4-3|TRBD1|TRBJ1-1|NA
CASSQNPTGGEDTEAFF
TGCGCCAGCAGCCAGAACCCTACAGGGGGCGAGGACACTGAAGCTTTCTTT
>TRBV5-1|NA|TRBJ1-3|NA
CASSLGPVTSGNTIYF
TGCGCCAGCAGCTTGGGTCCGGTTACCTCTGGAAACACCATATATTTT
>TRBV5-1|TRBD1|TRBJ2-7|NA
CASSLAQGGSYEQYF
TGCGCCAGCAGCTTGGCCCAAGGGGGCAGCTACGAGCAGTACTTC
>TRBV7-3|TRBD1|TRBJ1-3|NA
CASSLKGDGQGENTIYF
TGTGCCAGCAGCTTAAAGGGGGATGGACAGGGTGAAAACACCATATATTTT
>TRBV7-9|TRBD1|TRBJ1-1|medium-sized
CASSRPGTAGTEAFF
TGTGCCAGCAGCCGTCCCGGGACAGCGGGCACTGAAGCTTTCTTT
>TRBV6-6|NA|TRBJ1-1|NA
CASSSVIYTEAFF
TGTGCCAGCAGTTCAGTTATTTACACTGAAGCTTTCTTT
>TRBV25-1|TRBD1|TRBJ1-1|NA
CATQGASRTEAFF
TGTGCCACACAGGGGGCCTCGAGAACTGAAGCTTTCTTT
>TRBV28|TRBD1|TRBJ2-7|NA
CASSFDRAALIF
TGTGCCAGCAGTTTTGACAGGGCGGCCTTGATCTTC
>TRBV7-9|TRBD1|TRBJ2-7|NA
CASSLSRRQGYEQYF
TGTGCCAGCAGCTTATCCCGGAGACAGGGCTACGAGCAGTACTTC
>TRBV29-1|NA|TRBJ1-1|NA
CSVVQGMYTEAFF
TGCAGCGTTGTTCAGGGGATGTACACTGAAGCTTTCTTT
>TRBV15|TRBD2|TRBJ2-3|NA
CATSGGLAELSTDTQYF
TGTGCCACCAGCGGGGGACTAGCGGAGCTCAGCACAGATACGCAGTATTTT
>TRBV6-5|NA|TRBJ2-5|NA
CASSALSGQVGVQYF
TGTGCCAGCAGTGCCCTATCGGGACAAGTAGGCGTGCAGTACTTC
>TRBV29-1|NA|TRBJ1-5|NA
CSVSTAGQSQPQHF
TGCAGCGTATCGACAGCCGGTCAAAGTCAGCCCCAGCATTTT
>TRBV19|TRBD1|TRBJ1-2|few
CASKAGGAYGYTF
TGTGCCAGTAAGGCAGGGGGCGCCTATGGCTACACCTTC
>TRBV18|TRBD1|TRBJ1-1|NA
CASSPGTGARNTEAFF
TGTGCCAGCTCACCAGGGACAGGGGCAAGGAACACTGAAGCTTTCTTT
>TRBV6-1|NA|TRBJ2-1|NA
CASSEEDSPNEQFF
TGTGCCAGCAGTGAAGAGGACAGCCCCAATGAGCAGTTCTTC
>TRBV10-2|NA|TRBJ1-5|once
CASRAQDQPQHF
TGCGCCAGCAGAGCCCAGGATCAGCCCCAGCATTTT
>TRBV9|NA|TRBJ2-1|NA
CASSTSPQGYNEQFF
TGTGCCAGCAGCACCAGCCCACAGGGTTACAATGAGCAGTTCTTC
>TRBV4-3|TRBD1|TRBJ2-7|NA
CASSYDRDNEQYF
TGCGCCAGCAGCTATGACAGGGACAACGAGCAGTACTTC
>TRBV13|NA|TRBJ2-7|NA
CASSLQGLGIAYEQYF
TGTGCCAGCAGCTTACAGGGTCTTGGGATCGCTTACGAGCAGTACTTC
>TRBV5-6|NA|TRBJ1-1|NA
CASQFVGRGTEAFF
TGTGCCAGCCAATTTGTGGGGAGGGGGACTGAAGCTTTCTTT
>TRBV27|NA|TRBJ1-1|once
CASSSSGNTEAFF
TGTGCCAGCAGTTCCTCAGGAAACACTGAAGCTTTCTTT
>TRBV4-3|NA|TRBJ2-7|once
CASSQGRWGHEQYF
TGCGCCAGCAGCCAAGGTCGGTGGGGGCACGAGCAGTACTTC
>TRBV7-8|NA|TRBJ2-7|NA
CASSLDVGGYEQYF
TGTGCCAGCAGCTTAGACGTAGGGGGTTACGAGCAGTACTTC
>TRBV11-2|NA|TRBJ1-2|NA
CASSLDLGSGGGYTF
TGTGCCAGCAGCTTAGATCTGGGAAGTGGAGGTGGCTACACCTTC
>TRBV4-2|TRBD1|TRBJ2-2|NA
CASSQAGTGGTGELFF
TGTGCCAGCAGCCAAGCCGGGACAGGGGGCACCGGGGAGCTGTTTTTT
>TRBV19|NA|TRBJ2-7|once
CASSTTTDSYEQYF
TGTGCCAGTAGTACAACAACGGACAGCTACGAGCAGTACTTC
>TRBV7-8|TRBD1|TRBJ1-1|NA
CASSSLGDRSDPMNTEAFF
TGTGCCAGCAGCTCATTGGGGGACAGGTCCGACCCTATGAACACTGAAGCTTTCTTT
>TRBV6-6|TRBD2|TRBJ2-7|NA
CASTTWGGTKDEQYF
TGTGCCAGCACCACGTGGGGGGGGACGAAGGACGAGCAGTACTTC
>TRBV18|NA|TRBJ2-7|NA
CASSHGQSYEQYF
TGTGCCAGCTCACATGGCCAGTCCTACGAGCAGTACTTC
>TRBV6-1|NA|TRBJ2-1|NA
CASSRGSYNEQFF
TGTGCCAGCTCGCGGGGCTCCTACAATGAGCAGTTCTTC
>TRBV25-1|NA|TRBJ1-1|few
CASSYSYTEAFF
TGTGCCAGCAGTTACAGTTACACTGAAGCTTTCTTT
>TRBV6-5|TRBD2|TRBJ2-7|once
CASSYPGLAGAEQYF
TGTGCCAGCAGTTACCCGGGACTAGCGGGGGCCGAGCAGTACTTC